This is a list of T cell receptor beta chains from one sample in a study of blood T cell repertoires in COVID-19. Sequencing was performed with immunoSEQ multiplex PCR; in TCRdb, only in-frame clones are kept and a portion is missing. The sample includes about 350,000 clones, around 90% of them seen just once. Sequenced material: peripheral blood. All receptors come from a woman aged 55-69 years with COVID-19, enrolled during active disease. Both conserved end residues are part of each CDR3. Fields, in order: J gene, clone size, V gene, D gene, CDR3 DNA, CDR3 protein. D genes are given only for firm matches. Clone size appears in some rows only: once, few, many, or a class for an expanded clone.

>TRBJ1-3|once|TRBV11-1|-
TGTGCCAGCAGCCCGGGTCTCTCTGGAAACACCATATATTTT
CASSPGLSGNTIYF
>TRBJ1-2|-|TRBV5-4|TRBD1
TGTGCCAGCAGGGATACAGGGGGCCGTCACTATGGCTACACCTTC
CASRDTGGRHYGYTF
>TRBJ1-3|-|TRBV9|-
TGTGCCAGCAGCCGCCCGAGTTACACCATATATTTT
CASSRPSYTIYF
>TRBJ1-2|-|TRBV20-1|-
TGCAGTGCTAGTCCGGGGGAAAGGGTCTATGGCTACACCTTC
CSASPGERVYGYTF
>TRBJ2-1|-|TRBV14|TRBD2
TGTGCCAGCACCCTGACTAGCGGGGGGGTATTTGAGCAGTTCTTC
CASTLTSGGVFEQFF
>TRBJ2-4|-|TRBV6-4|TRBD2
TGTGCCAGCAGTGACTCGGGGAGGGCAGACCAAGCCAAAAACATTCAGTACTTC
CASSDSGRADQAKNIQYF
>TRBJ1-5|-|TRBV3-1/TRBV3-2|-
TGTGCCAGCAGCCCCTCCGGGCAGCCCCAGCATTTT
CASSPSGQPQHF
>TRBJ2-5|once|TRBV29-1|-
TGCAGCGTTGAAAAGCTTAGCGGACAAGAGACCCAGTACTTC
CSVEKLSGQETQYF
>TRBJ1-1|once|TRBV5-1|-
TGCGCCAGCAGCTTGGTCGCGCAAAACACTGAAGCTTTCTTT
CASSLVAQNTEAFF
>TRBJ1-1|-|TRBV5-6|TRBD1
TGTGCCAGCAGAGGGACAGGGCGACACTTAGCTTTCTTT
CASRGTGRHLAFF
>TRBJ1-2|-|TRBV6-6|TRBD1
TGTGCCAGCAGTTACAAACCGGGACAGGGGGGAGGCTACACCTTC
CASSYKPGQGGGYTF
>TRBJ1-5|-|TRBV3-1/TRBV3-2|-
TGTGCCAGCAGCCAAAAAGCACTACAGGGCCTCCGTGGCAATCAGCCCCAGCATTTT
CASSQKALQGLRGNQPQHF
>TRBJ1-6|-|TRBV11-2|-
TGTGCCAGCAGCTTTGGTTTCAGGACAGCTAATTCACCCCTCCACTTT
CASSFGFRTANSPLHF
>TRBJ1-6|-|TRBV6-4|-
TGTGCCAGCAGTTTTGACAAACGCCGTAATTCACCCCTCCACTTT
CASSFDKRRNSPLHF
>TRBJ1-1|few|TRBV2|-
TGTGCCAGCACCAGGAACACTGAAGCTTTCTTT
CASTRNTEAFF
>TRBJ1-1|-|TRBV12-5|-
TGTGCTAGTGGTGGGACAAGTGAAGCTTTCTTT
CASGGTSEAFF
>TRBJ1-6|once|TRBV7-3|-
TGTGCCAGCAGCCCGACAGGCGGTTCACCCCTCCACTTT
CASSPTGGSPLHF
>TRBJ1-1|once|TRBV18|TRBD1
TGTGCCAGCTCACCCCTAACACAGGGGACGGCTTTCTTT
CASSPLTQGTAFF
>TRBJ1-1|-|TRBV19|TRBD1
TGTGCCAGCACCCTTGGACAGGGGGCTTTGGGGAACACTGAAGCTTTCTTT
CASTLGQGALGNTEAFF
>TRBJ1-4|-|TRBV7-2|-
TGTGCCAGCAGCTTCTGGGGGGGAGGTGAAAAACTGTTTTTT
CASSFWGGGEKLFF
>TRBJ1-1|-|TRBV2|TRBD1
TGTGCCAGCAGGCGGACAGGGAGCACTGAAGCTTTCTTT
CASRRTGSTEAFF
>TRBJ1-2|-|TRBV24-1|TRBD1
TGTGCCACCAGTGCTCCGGACAGGGGTAACTATGGCTACACCTTC
CATSAPDRGNYGYTF
>TRBJ1-3|-|TRBV9|TRBD1
TGTGCCAGCAGCACCCGGGACAGCTGGAACACCATATATTTT
CASSTRDSWNTIYF
>TRBJ1-6|-|TRBV3-1/TRBV3-2|-
TGTGCCAGCAGCCAAGTTAGATTCAATTCACCCCTCCACTTT
CASSQVRFNSPLHF
>TRBJ2-5|-|TRBV12-2|-
TGTGCAAGTCGCCCACGGGGGGTCGGGACCCGTAGCGGAGAGACCCAGTACTTC
CASRPRGVGTRSGETQYF
>TRBJ1-5|-|TRBV10-1|-
TGCGCCAGCAGTGAGTCGAGGGGGTATCAGCCCCAGCATTTT
CASSESRGYQPQHF
>TRBJ2-5|few|TRBV3-1/TRBV3-2|TRBD2
TGTGCCAGCAGCCAAGATTCCAGCGGGGGGCTCGGTGGGGCCCAGTACTTC
CASSQDSSGGLGGAQYF
>TRBJ1-4|-|TRBV6-5|TRBD1
TGTGCCAGCACGTCAGGGGGTGCAACTAATGAAAAACTGTTTTTT
CASTSGGATNEKLFF
>TRBJ1-1|-|TRBV9|-
TGTGCCAGCAGCGTAGTTCAGTTGAACACTGAAGCTTTCTTT
CASSVVQLNTEAFF
>TRBJ2-1|-|TRBV9|-
TGTGCCAGCAGCGTCGGCGGGGTGAGCTCCTACAATGAGCAGTTCTTC
CASSVGGVSSYNEQFF
>TRBJ1-1|-|TRBV18|-
TGTGCCAGCTCGCCACAGGCTACAGGGACTGAAGCTTTCTTT
CASSPQATGTEAFF
>TRBJ1-2|-|TRBV6-5|-
TGTGCCAGCAGTTCAGGGCCCTATGGCTACACCTTC
CASSSGPYGYTF
>TRBJ1-4|once|TRBV10-3|-
TGTGCCATCAGTGAGTCAGGACAGATACAAAATGAAAAACTGTTTTTT
CAISESGQIQNEKLFF
>TRBJ1-4|-|TRBV28|TRBD1
TGTGCCAGCATTGGGAATGCCGGGACAGGGATTTCAACTAATGAAAAACTGTTTTTT
CASIGNAGTGISTNEKLFF
>TRBJ2-1|-|TRBV3-1/TRBV3-2|-
TGTGCCAGCAGCCAACAGTTCAGCGGGCGGCAGTACAATGAGCAGTTCTTC
CASSQQFSGRQYNEQFF
>TRBJ2-2|-|TRBV11-1|TRBD1
TGTGCCAGCAGCTTTGATAGAGGGGGCTACACCGGGGAGCTGTTTTTT
CASSFDRGGYTGELFF
>TRBJ1-2|-|TRBV28|TRBD1
TGTGCCAGCAGTTACCCAGGGGGCGCTTATGGCTACACCTTC
CASSYPGGAYGYTF
>TRBJ1-2|few|TRBV6-6|TRBD1
TGTGCCAGCAGTCATCCGGGACAGGGGGCAGAAGGGGACACCTTC
CASSHPGQGAEGDTF
>TRBJ1-1|-|TRBV5-1|-
TGCGCCAGCACCCCGTTCGGGGGAATGAACACTGAAGCTTTCTTT
CASTPFGGMNTEAFF
>TRBJ1-1|once|TRBV18|TRBD1
TGTGCCAGCTCACCCGGACAGGGATATTTTAGAGGGTCTTATCCTGAAGCTTTCTTT
CASSPGQGYFRGSYPEAFF
>TRBJ1-6|-|TRBV27|TRBD1
TGTGCCAGCACCCTAATCGGACAGGCGGGTTCACCCCTCCACTTT
CASTLIGQAGSPLHF
>TRBJ1-2|-|TRBV7-9|-
TGTGCCAGCAGCGCTTCAGGACAGAACTATGGCTACACCTTC
CASSASGQNYGYTF
>TRBJ1-1|-|TRBV5-1|-
TGCGCCAGCAGCTTGTTAATTCGGGACACTGAAGCTTTCTTT
CASSLLIRDTEAFF
>TRBJ1-6|once|TRBV30|-
TGTGCCTGGAGTGTAGGAGGTATCTCCTATAATTCACCCCTCCACTTT
CAWSVGGISYNSPLHF
>TRBJ1-2|-|TRBV7-3|TRBD1
TGTGCCAGCCTCCCCCGGGACAGGGGTCTTTTTAACTATGGCTACACCTTC
CASLPRDRGLFNYGYTF
>TRBJ1-4|-|TRBV20-1|-
TGCAGTGCTACTGAGAGGAAAACTAATGAAAAACTGTTTTTT
CSATERKTNEKLFF
>TRBJ1-1|-|TRBV5-1|-
TGCGCCAGCAGTTCGGAGCCGAACACTGAAGCTTTCTTT
CASSSEPNTEAFF
>TRBJ1-2|-|TRBV2|-
TGTGCCAGCCGGCGGGAGCGGACGGAGCCTTATGGCTACACCTTC
CASRRERTEPYGYTF
>TRBJ1-1|few|TRBV12-3/TRBV12-4|TRBD1
TGTGCCAGCAGACGGACAGGGTATACTGAAGCTTTCTTT
CASRRTGYTEAFF
>TRBJ1-2|-|TRBV5-1|-
TGCGCCAGCAGCTTTACCACCGGGAGCTACACCTTC
CASSFTTGSYTF
>TRBJ1-2|-|TRBV10-3|-
TGTGCCATCAGTTCACGGGGGTATGGCTACACCTTC
CAISSRGYGYTF
>TRBJ1-2|-|TRBV27|TRBD1
TGTGCCAGCAGTCTAATGGCCGGGGACAGGGGGCGGGGTGGCTACACCTTC
CASSLMAGDRGRGGYTF
>TRBJ1-1|-|TRBV30|-
TGTGCCTGGATCCGGGAGATGAACACTGAAGCTTTCTTT
CAWIREMNTEAFF
>TRBJ2-2|-|TRBV19|TRBD2
TGTGCCAGTAGTACCCGGTTTCTAGCGGGGGGACCCACCGGGGAGCTGTTTTTT
CASSTRFLAGGPTGELFF